One sample yielded the 24 T cell receptor beta chains listed below, sequenced in a study of prognosis after radiotherapy for stage I lung cancer. Template was genomic DNA; TCR beta CDR3 amplified in two multiplex PCR rounds. Every TRBV and TRBJ gene had its own specific primer in first-round PCR. TCRdb re-derived calls from the multiplex PCR reads in MiXCR, one entry per CDR3 protein. The table includes 59,000 or so distinct CDR3 sequences, 26% detected once. The starting material was PBMCs, obtained before or after stereotactic body radiation therapy (not recorded which). The receptors here all came from a donor aged 50 or older with non-small cell lung cancer.

This clonotype was seen ten or more times. The V and J genes are TRBV7-3 and TRBJ1-1; no firm D call. The germline V and J ends were trimmed by 1 base and 7 bases, with 10 bases remaining between them. The CDR3 has 13 residues. Germline V gene lookup returns CDR1 SGHTA and CDR2 FQGTGA. CDR3 bases: TGTGCCAGCAGCTTAAAGCCCGCCGGTGAAGCTTTCTTT. Its protein is CASSLKPAGEAFF.

The V and J genes are TRBV20-1 and TRBJ1-1, with 7 bases identical to TRBD1. The V gene's germline CDR1 is DFQATT and CDR2 SNEGSKA (reference sequence). CDR3 size: 11 residues. With V trimmed by 4 bases and J by 7 bases, 3 bases remained unmatched. The CDR3 bases are TGCAGTGCTAAACAGGGGATTGAAGCTTTCTTT. Amino acids: CSAKQGIEAFF.

The table lists this clonotype with a few counts. Given a much more abundant clone one base away, this may be a read error. The chain links TRBV7-2 to TRBJ2-5; no firm D call. The CDR3 is 12 amino acids. V was cut by 5 bases and J by 3 bases, with 7 bases left in between. CDR1 and CDR2 from the germline V gene are SGHTA and FQGNSA. The CDR3 bases are TGTGCCAGCAGCCCCTACAAAGAGACCCAGTACTTC. Protein product: CASSPYKETQYF.

This clonotype was detected once. This may come from a read error, since a much larger clone is one base off. The V call is TRBV3-1, the J call TRBJ2-7; a weak D match, TRBD1 (6 bases). This CDR3 contains 18 residues. Germline-derived CDR1 and CDR2 are LGHDT and YNNKEL (reference sequence). The V end was cut by 4 bases, the J end by 1 base, with 23 bases between. CDR3 in DNA: TGTGCCAGCAGCCCTAAATTGCCTTCAGGGGCCTGGTCCTACGAGCAGTACTTC. Protein sequence: CASSPKLPSGAWSYEQYF.

Ten or more counts support this clonotype. This chain links TRBV9 with TRBJ1-1, with a weak D call TRBD1 (5 bases). CDR3 length: 15 residues. In germline, CDR1 is SGDLS, CDR2 YYNGEE. The V gene lost 0 bases and the J gene lost 0 bases, with 9 bases spanning the gap. CDR3 sequence reads: CASSVGGNMNTEAFF. The CDR3 DNA reads TGTGCCAGCAGCGTAGGGGGCAATATGAACACTGAAGCTTTCTTT.

DNA of the CDR3: TGTGCCAGCATTCCGGTACAGGGCGTCACTGAAGCTTTCTTT. It is translated as CASIPVQGVTEAFF. J is TRBJ1-1 and V is TRBV6-1; weak D call: TRBD1 (6 bases). In germline, CDR1 is MNHNS, CDR2 SASEGT. V was clipped by 7 bases and J by 4 bases, with 16 bases between them. CDR3 length: 14 amino acids.

This clonotype was seen only once. The junction shows a germline mismatch at one end, possibly a read error. This chain connects TRBV6-1 to TRBJ2-7; D is possibly TRBD1 (7 bases). This CDR3 region has 14 residues. Germline V lookup: CDR1 MNHNS, CDR2 SASEGT. DNA of the CDR3: TGTGCCAGCAGAGAGGTACAGGGGTCTAGCGAGAAGTACTTC. It codes for CASREVQGSSEKYF.

Many counts were recorded for this clonotype. This sequence joins TRBV20-1 and TRBJ1-6, with 9 bases lining up with TRBD1. V was pared by 3 bases and J by 18 bases, with 15 bases of the junction left unmatched. This CDR3 has 14 residues. The V gene's germline CDR1 is DFQATT and CDR2 SNEGSKA (reference sequence). The CDR3 loop is CSASAGTGYGPGHF. DNA of the CDR3: TGCAGTGCTAGTGCCGGGACAGGGTACGGGCCAGGCCACTTT.

The chain recombines TRBV27 with TRBJ2-2; TRBD2 aligns across 10 bases. V lost 10 bases and J lost 3; bases outside the gene matches: 14. Germline lookup yields CDR1 MNHEY and CDR2 SMNVEV (reference sequence). The CDR3 consists of 17 residues. CDR3 residues: CAISQGLAKSDTGELFF. DNA of the CDR3: TGTGCCATCAGCCAGGGACTAGCGAAATCTGACACCGGGGAGCTGTTTTTT.

Details on this clonotype: With a far larger clone one base away, a read error is the likely cause. This chain joins TRBV6-2 or TRBV6-3 and TRBJ1-1, with D unresolved. The CDR3 runs to 14 residues. CDR1 and CDR2 (germline): MNHEY, SVGEGT. The chain's CDR3 is CASSRPGINTESFF. The CDR3 DNA is TGTGCCAGCAGTAGACCGGGGATCAACACTGAATCTTTCTTT.

On this clonotype itself: Just one base apart from a much larger clone, this may be a read error. V usage is TRBV20-1 and J usage is TRBJ2-5; the D gene is possibly TRBD2 (5 bases). This CDR3 is 14 amino acids long. Per germline, CDR1 DFQATT and CDR2 SNEGSKA (reference sequence). Trimming pared 5 bases from V and 4 bases from J, leaving 17 bases between. CDR3 nucleotide sequence: TGCAGTGCTGGAATGGTCCCGGGGAGAGAGACCCAGTACTTC. It yields the protein CSAGMVPGRETQYF.

Regarding this clonotype: Because it lacks the conserved phenylalanine or tryptophan at the end, this CDR3 is likely a read error. V is TRBV6-1 and J is TRBJ1-3, with D uncertain. This CDR3 is 14 amino acids long. Germline V gene lookup returns CDR1 MNHNS and CDR2 SASEGT. V was pared by 4 bases and J by 8 bases, with 15 bases between. CDR3 in amino acids: CASSARPVSDTIYS. In DNA, the CDR3 is TGTGCCAGCAGTGCTCGGCCCGTATCGGACACCATATATTCT.

J is TRBJ2-5 and V is TRBV3-1; 12 bases agree with TRBD2. CDR1 and CDR2 from the germline V gene are LGHDT and YNNKEL (reference sequence). V lost 8 bases and J lost 4; bases outside the gene matches: 5. The CDR3 runs to 14 residues. Here the CDR3 DNA reads TGTGCCAGCCAACTAGCGGGGGGCGGAGAGACCCAGTACTTC. The encoded protein is CASQLAGGGETQYF.

This clonotype was seen many times. The chain has TRBV6-1 and TRBJ1-1, with D perhaps matching TRBD1 (6 bases). The V end lost 7 bases, the J end lost 1 base, and 10 bases lay between the germline ends. In germline, CDR1 is MNHNS, CDR2 SASEGT. The CDR3 contains 13 residues. The CDR3 spells CASNRGRNTEAFF. In nucleotides, the CDR3 is TGTGCCAGCAATAGGGGGAGGAACACTGAAGCTTTCTTT.

This clonotype was found many times. The chain recombines TRBV30 with TRBJ2-3; D is uncertain. The CDR3 contains 14 residues. Germline V CDR1 and CDR2: GTSNPN, SVGIG (reference sequence). V gave up 1 base and J gave up 0 bases, with 8 bases separating them. The CDR3 loop reads CAWSADLSTDTQYF. CDR3 bases: TGTGCCTGGAGTGCTGACCTTAGCACAGATACGCAGTATTTT.

This clonotype was counted many times. CDR3 residues: CSAVDSGGIQETQYF. Written as DNA, the CDR3 is TGCAGTGCTGTAGACTCGGGAGGTATCCAAGAGACCCAGTACTTC. V and J are TRBV20-1 and TRBJ2-5, with 7 bases aligning to TRBD2. Germline V lookup: CDR1 DFQATT, CDR2 SNEGSKA (reference sequence). Germline trimming cut 5 bases from V and 1 base from J; bases unmatched to any gene: 10. The CDR3 is 15 residues long.

The rearrangement joins TRBV5-1 to TRBJ2-4; 9 bases line up with TRBD2. V shed 0 bases and J 3 bases; nucleotides not matched to a gene: 4. Germline V gene sequence: CDR1 SGHRS, CDR2 YFSETQ. The CDR3 length is 16 residues. The CDR3 spells CASSLGAGGLKNIQYF. The CDR3 DNA reads TGCGCCAGCAGCTTGGGAGCGGGGGGACTCAAAAACATTCAGTACTTC.

This clonotype was picked up many times. This chain uses TRBV2 with TRBJ1-3; tentatively, D is TRBD1 (6 bases). The germline V gene encodes CDR1 SNHLY and CDR2 FYNNEI. CDR3 length: 13 residues. V lost 8 bases and J lost 5, with 13 bases in between. The CDR3, as DNA: TGTGCCAGCGGGGGGGCATTACGAAACACCATATATTTT. It translates to CASGGALRNTIYF.

This clonotype was counted only a few times. The rearrangement joins TRBV7-9 to TRBJ2-5; 9 nucleotides align to TRBD2. Germline CDR1 reads SEHNR; CDR2 reads FQNEAQ (reference sequence). The CDR3 runs to 15 residues. J lost 4 bases, V lost 2 bases, and 5 bases had no gene match. CDR3 DNA: TGTGCCAGCAGCTTACTGAGCGGGGGGATAGAGACCCAGTACTTC. It translates to CASSLLSGGIETQYF.

Concerning this clonotype: Possible read error: a much larger clone is one base away. This sequence joins TRBV9 and TRBJ1-1; D remains ambiguous. The germline CDR1 and CDR2 sequences are SGDLS and YYNGEE. The CDR3 loop spans 13 amino acids. Trimming removed 4 bases at V and 1 base at J, with 8 bases between. The chain's CDR3 is CASSKPPNTEAFF. CDR3 coding DNA: TGTGCCAGCAGCAAGCCCCCGAACACTGAAGCTTTCTTT.

This clonotype was counted many times. The J gene is TRBJ2-7, the V gene TRBV2; tentative D call: TRBD1 (5 bases). This CDR3 contains 14 residues. CDR1 is SNHLY, CDR2 FYNNEI, per germline. V shed 7 bases and J shed 2 bases, with 15 bases lying between them. For the CDR3, the DNA is TGTGCCAGCATACTACAGGAACTGGCCTACGAGCAGTACTTC. The encoded protein is CASILQELAYEQYF.

In the case of this clonotype: This probably arose from a read error, given a far larger clone one base away. V is TRBV6-4 and J is TRBJ1-2; TRBD1 is a possible D gene (6 bases). Germline V lookup: CDR1 MRHNA, CDR2 SNTAGT. Trimming removed 7 bases from V and 4 bases from J, with 13 bases in between. The CDR3 extends over 13 amino acids. CDR3 in amino acids: CASNRQVLYGYTF. The DNA of the CDR3 is TGTGCCAGCAATAGACAGGTACTCTATGGCTACACCTTC.

This clonotype showed up many times. The genes are TRBV5-1 and TRBJ2-3, with 8 bases aligning to TRBD2. The CDR3 length is 16 residues. Germline V lookup: CDR1 SGHRS, CDR2 YFSETQ. J gave up 6 bases and V 4 bases, and 13 bases lay outside the gene matches. Here the CDR3 DNA reads TGCGCCAGCAGCCTACAGCGGGGGCCCCTGGGGGATACGCAGTATTTT. This sequence encodes CASSLQRGPLGDTQYF.

In this sample, this clonotype turned up many times. This rearrangement joins TRBV7-8 to TRBJ2-2, with 9 nucleotides matching TRBD1. The germline gives CDR1 SGHVS, CDR2 FQNEAQ. The V segment lost 4 bases and the J segment 6 bases; nucleotides outside the gene matches: 3. The CDR3 has 14 residues. The CDR3: CASSWDRVAGELFF. In DNA, the CDR3 is TGTGCCAGCAGCTGGGACAGGGTGGCCGGGGAGCTGTTTTTT.